This passage covers 27 T cell receptor beta chains from one sample sequenced in a study of tumor-infiltrating lymphocytes in primary liver carcinoma. A primer in the constant region served to generate TCR beta cDNA from 500 ng of total RNA. ARM-PCR, slightly modified, supplied the TCR beta libraries through three nested multiplex PCR rounds. A C-beta reverse primer and TRBV1-TRBV30 forward primers served in each of the first two PCR rounds, at about 10 cycles apiece. TCRdb independently ran MiXCR on the multiplex PCR reads; one entry per CDR3 protein. The sample lists fewer than 250,000 distinct CDR3 sequences, around four fifths occurring once. Unsorted bulk tissue, roughly 19-34 mg of it, served as the source for co-extraction of RNA and DNA. Source material: tumor tissue from primary liver carcinoma. The source is a man aged 40-50 years with primary liver carcinoma and hepatitis B virus infection.

In the case of this clonotype: The junction differs from germline at one of its ends, possibly a read error. This rearrangement joins TRBV28 to TRBJ2-7, with no clear D. The V gene's germline CDR1 is MDHEN and CDR2 SYDVKM. The CDR3 runs to 12 residues. The CDR3 loop is CASSVVGPEQYF. The CDR3 DNA reads as TGTGCTAGCAGTGTAGTAGGTCCCGAGCAGTACTTC. Filled out from reference TRBV28 and TRBJ2-7, the complete variable domain reads DVKVTQSSRYLVKRTGEKVFLECVQDMDHENMFWYRQDPGLGLRLIYFSYDVKMKEKGDIPEGYSVSREKKERFSLILESASTNQTSMYLCASSVVGPEQYFGPGTRLTVT.

Details on this clonotype: A much larger clone sits a single nucleotide away, making a read error possible. The chain carries TRBV5-1 and TRBJ2-7, with a weak D call TRBD2 (6 bases). The CDR3 runs to 13 residues. Germline V gene sequence: CDR1 SGHRS, CDR2 YFSETQ. The CDR3 bases are TGCGCCAACAGCCCTCCCGGAGGAGGGGAGCAGTACTTC. Translation gives CANSPPGGGEQYF. The full variable domain, its missing parts supplied by reference TRBV5-1 and TRBJ2-7, is KAGVTQTPRYLIKTRGQQVTLSCSPISGHRSVSWYQQTPGQGLQFLFEYFSETQRNKGNFPGRFSGRQFSNSRSEMNVSTLELGDSALYLCANSPPGGGEQYFGPGTRLTVT.

V usage is TRBV6-1 and J usage is TRBJ2-2; D perhaps matches TRBD1 (5 bases). Germline CDR1 and CDR2: MNHNS and SASEGT. This CDR3 is 16 amino acids long. Trimming pared 5 bases from V and 14 bases from J, leaving 27 bases between. The CDR3 sequence: CASSKTLQANTGYLFF. Written as DNA, the CDR3 is TGTGCCAGCAGTAAAACACTACAGGCGAACACCGGGTATCTGTTTTTT.

This clonotype showed up just once. The junction departs from germline at one end; a sequencing error may be responsible. The V call is TRBV5-1, the J call TRBJ2-4; tentative D call: TRBD1 (5 bases). From germline, CDR1 is SGHRS and CDR2 YFSETQ. The CDR3 is made up of 15 amino acids. CDR3 DNA sequence: TGCGTCAGCAGCGCGACAGCGATAGCCAAAAACATTCAGTACTTC. Residues: CVSSATAIAKNIQYF.

Notes on this clonotype: A read error may produce the germline difference seen at one junction end. The chain combines TRBV6-2 or TRBV6-3 with TRBJ2-5; TRBD2 agrees at 8 bases. The CDR3 covers 15 residues. Germline V gene lookup returns CDR1 MNHEY and CDR2 SVGEGT. CDR3 region: CAGSWTSRSGETQYF. The CDR3 DNA reads TGTGCCGGCAGCTGGACTAGCAGGAGTGGAGAGACCCAGTACTTC.

This chain joins TRBV9 and TRBJ2-3, with D perhaps matching TRBD2 (6 bases). From germline, CDR1 is SGDLS and CDR2 YYNGEE. Trimming left V 7 bases short and J 0 bases short, with 9 bases between. There are 13 residues in the CDR3. CDR3 nucleotide sequence: TGTGCCAGCGCGCGGGAAAGCACAGATACGCAGTATTTT. It specifies CASARESTDTQYF. Full variable domain (outside the CDR3, taken from reference TRBV9 and TRBJ2-3): DSGVTQTPKHLITATGQRVTLRCSPRSGDLSVYWYQQSLDQGLQFLIQYYNGEERAKGNILERFSAQQFPDLHSELNLSSLELGDSALYFCASARESTDTQYFGPGTRLTVL.

Only one count was recorded for this clonotype. A much larger clone lies one base from this, so it may be a read error. This sequence joins TRBV30 and TRBJ2-7; possibly TRBD1 for D (6 bases). The CDR3 is 14 residues long. Germline V gene lookup returns CDR1 GTSNPN and CDR2 SVGIG (reference sequence). The CDR3 DNA sequence: TGTACCTGGAGTCTGGATCCGAGGGGGTACGAGCAGTACTTC. Its translation: CTWSLDPRGYEQYF.

The J gene is TRBJ2-1, the V gene TRBV11-2, with D possibly matching TRBD2 (6 bases). The germline V gene has CDR1 SGHAT and CDR2 FQNNGV. The length of the CDR3 is 11 residues. DNA of the CDR3: TGTCCCGGCAGCTCCGCGACTAGGCAGTTCTTC. Amino acid sequence: CPGSSATRQFF.

To note about this clonotype: At one end the junction does not follow the germline gene, possibly because of a read error. This chain links TRBV6-1 with TRBJ1-2; tentative D call: TRBD1 (6 bases). Germline V gives CDR1 MNHNS, CDR2 SASEGT. CDR3 length: 12 amino acids. CDR3 in DNA: TGTGCCAGCAGTGAAGGCTGGGGGCGGAACACGTTC. Its translation is CASSEGWGRNTF.

To note about this clonotype: Germline and junction disagree at one end, which may indicate a read error. This chain uses TRBV29-1 with TRBJ1-5, with unresolved D. Per the germline V gene, CDR1 is SQVTM and CDR2 is ANQGSEA. This CDR3 has 14 amino acids. The CDR3 region has the DNA TGCAGCGTAGTAACACGGAGTAAAAGTCAGCCCCAGCGTTTT. As protein: CSVVTRSKSQPQRF.

V gene TRBV5-1 combines with J gene TRBJ2-5; D gene unclear. V lost 3 bases to trimming and J lost 10 bases, with 10 bases between them. The germline gives CDR1 SGHRS, CDR2 YFSETQ. The CDR3 is made up of 11 amino acids. The DNA for the CDR3 is TGCGCCAGCAGCTGGGGAAAGAACCAGTACTTC. Amino acid sequence: CASSWGKNQYF.

This CDR3 is CACPGWTGSVDSYTF. The CDR3 DNA reads as TGTGCCTGCCCCGGCTGGACAGGATCGGTGGATAGCTACACCTTC. The chain links TRBV30 to TRBJ1-2; 7 positions match TRBD1. The CDR3 has 15 amino acids. CDR1 and CDR2 (germline): GTSNPN, SVGIG (reference sequence). V gave up 6 bases and J gave up 9 bases; unmatched junction bases: 19.

As concerns this clonotype: A junction boundary mismatches the germline segment, possibly from a read error. This chain connects TRBV28 to TRBJ1-2; no firm D call. This CDR3 is built from 11 residues. The V gene's germline CDR1 is MDHEN and CDR2 SYDVKM. CDR3 residues: CASSFNYVYTF. DNA for the CDR3: TGTGCCAGCAGCTTTAACTATGTCTACACCTTC.

With regard to this clonotype: No conserved phenylalanine or tryptophan is present at the end of the CDR3, so a read error is the likely explanation. The chain links TRBV11-1 to TRBJ2-3, with D tentatively TRBD1 (5 bases). This CDR3 is 13 amino acids long. Germline V gene sequence: CDR1 SGHAT, CDR2 FQDESV (reference sequence). V lost 9 bases, J lost 4 bases, and 14 bases lay in between. The CDR3 protein is CASNLIRADTQYS. CDR3 DNA: TGTGCCAGTAACTTAATCAGGGCAGATACGCAGTATTCT.

This chain uses TRBV9 with TRBJ2-2; 11 bases match TRBD2. The trim removed 8 bases at V and 4 bases at J, leaving 7 bases unmatched. The CDR3 totals 15 residues. In germline, CDR1 is SGDLS, CDR2 YYNGEE. The CDR3 reads CARRPTSGSTGELFF. CDR3 in DNA: TGTGCCAGAAGGCCTACTAGCGGGAGCACCGGGGAGCTGTTTTTT.

Notes on this clonotype: A junction boundary mismatches the germline segment, possibly from a read error. The rearrangement uses TRBV11-2 and TRBJ2-7; 9 bases align to TRBD1. The CDR3 has 15 amino acids. Germline assignment: CDR1 SGHAT and CDR2 FQNNGV. Here the CDR3 DNA reads TGTGCCAGCTGCTTACGATGGACAGGGGAAAACGAGCAATATTTC. Translated: CASCLRWTGENEQYF.

This clonotype turned up a few times. One junction end does not reproduce the germline sequence, and a read error may be involved. The rearrangement joins TRBV4-1 to TRBJ2-4; no firm D call. The CDR3 loop spans 15 amino acids. CDR1 is MGHRA and CDR2 is YSYEKL in the germline V gene. This CDR3 reads CASSPVLLKGNIQYF. The CDR3 nucleotides are TGCGCCAGCAGCCCAGTCTTACTGAAAGGAAACATTCAGTATTTC.

This clonotype occurred once. The junction differs from germline at one of its ends, possibly a read error. The rearrangement joins TRBV29-1 to TRBJ2-7; weak D call: TRBD2 (6 bases). This CDR3 is built from 14 residues. CDR1 SQVTM and CDR2 ANQGSEA come from the germline V gene. The CDR3 region is CSVAPWGVNHEHYF. The CDR3 coding sequence is TGCAGCGTTGCCCCTTGGGGGGTCAACCACGAGCATTACTTC.

Comment on this clonotype: This CDR3 fails to terminate in the conserved phenylalanine or tryptophan, so it likely reflects a read error. The chain joins TRBV5-6 to TRBJ2-7; no definite D call. The length of the CDR3 is 13 residues. Trimming shortened V by 1 base and J by 5 bases, and 10 bases separated the two germline ends. Per germline, CDR1 SGHDT and CDR2 YYEEEE. For the CDR3, the DNA is TGTGCCAGCAGCTTGAAAGCGACCCACGAGCAGTACCTC. Residues: CASSLKATHEQYL.

This clonotype was seen just once. Relative to the germline gene, one junction end is altered; a read error may explain this. J is TRBJ1-6 and V is TRBV6-1; a weak D match, TRBD1 (5 bases). Germline CDR1 is MNHNS and CDR2 is SASEGT. The CDR3 is made up of 13 amino acids. The CDR3 nucleotides are TGTGCCAGCAGCTTAGAGGGGAATTCACCCTTCCACTTT. It encodes CASSLEGNSPFHF.

This clonotype was counted once. This chain joins TRBV5-4 and TRBJ2-7, with D perhaps matching TRBD1 or TRBD2 (5 bases each). The J call could be wrong; TRBJ2-1 is a better fit for the DNA end. Germline CDR1 is SGHNT and CDR2 is YYREEE (reference sequence). The CDR3 has 14 residues. The CDR3 region has the DNA TGTGCCAGCAGCAAAGACAGAGGGCTATACGAGCAGTTCTTC. Its protein product is CASSKDRGLYEQFF.

The rearrangement links TRBV6-1 to TRBJ1-2; D unclear. The CDR3 covers 13 residues. The germline V gene encodes CDR1 MNHNS and CDR2 SASEGT. V lost 7 bases, J lost 5 bases, and 14 bases lay in between. CDR3 DNA: TGTGCCAGCACCGGACTGGGGATTTATGGCTACACCTTC. Its protein product is CASTGLGIYGYTF.

Turning to this clonotype: The CDR3 end shows no conserved phenylalanine or tryptophan, and so a read error is likely. The chain has TRBV10-2 and TRBJ2-7; D is undetermined. The germline V gene encodes CDR1 WSHSY and CDR2 SAAADI. The CDR3 runs to 14 residues. CDR3 region: CVSIDNWGRPEQYL. The DNA for the CDR3 is TGCGTCAGCATAGACAACTGGGGTCGACCCGAGCAGTACCTC.

A remark on this clonotype: An end of the junction does not agree with germline; a read error may underlie this. The chain links TRBV5-6 to TRBJ2-5, with a tentative D call TRBD1 (6 bases). This CDR3 is built from 14 residues. Germline-derived CDR1 and CDR2 are SGHDT and YYEEEE. The CDR3 coding sequence is TGTGCCAGCAGTTTGGGGGCTAGCCGGGAGACCCAGTACTTC. The encoded protein is CASSLGASRETQYF.

In regard to this clonotype: In this CDR3 the conserved last residue, phenylalanine or tryptophan, is missing, so a read error is likely. The genes are TRBV6-2 or TRBV6-3 and TRBJ2-1; D is undetermined. V was cut by 6 bases and J by 9 bases, with 9 bases left in between. Germline V gives CDR1 MNHEY, CDR2 SVGEGT. This CDR3 has 11 amino acids. The CDR3 is CASSTRFEQFL. In DNA, the CDR3 is TGTGCCAGCAGCACTCGATTTGAGCAGTTCTTA.

This clonotype turned up a few times. V gene TRBV6-2 or TRBV6-3 combines with J gene TRBJ2-7; perhaps TRBD2 as D (5 bases). Germline values: CDR1 MNHEY, CDR2 SVGEGT. Trimming stripped 11 bases from V and 4 bases from J, with 12 bases between. The CDR3 totals 11 residues. In nucleotides, the CDR3 is TGTGCCGTGTCGGCGGGTTACGAGCAGTACTTC. Amino acid sequence: CAVSAGYEQYF.

This clonotype was counted at least ten times. The chain is built from TRBV28 and TRBJ2-1, with D unresolved. The CDR3 has 13 amino acids. Germline assignment: CDR1 MDHEN and CDR2 SYDVKM. The V end lost 5 bases, the J end lost 8 bases, and 13 bases lay between the germline ends. The CDR3 DNA follows: TGTGCCAGCAGTCCCCGCAGTCGCGATGAGCAGTTCTTC. It translates to CASSPRSRDEQFF.